This TCR beta chain was sequenced during a study of metastatic and nonmetastatic thyroid tumors. Study-level points and caveats: In blood and tumor, TCR beta diversity was reportedly significantly higher in malignant thyroid tumors than in benign nodules.

Thyroid surgery had not been preceded by any treatment in any patient. In the authors' methods: Differences in CDR3 between clinicopathological groups were drawn on to build a classifier intended to discriminate distant-metastatic papillary thyroid cancer patients. TCRdb ran MiXCR on the PCR reads. None of the V and J calls come from the authors' own analysis; TCRdb made them. The table records about 40,000 clones, approximately 17% of them present only once. In this sample, this clone turned up a few times. Antigen specificity is unknown. The source is a female donor with papillary thyroid cancer or a benign thyroid nodule (not recorded which). Some clones in this sample may be carry-over from other donors' samples. The sequenced sample was tumor tissue.

CDR3 bases: TGTGCCAGCACCCAGCTGAACACCGGGGAGCTGTTTTTT. Its protein product is CASTQLNTGELFF. The chain employs TRBV3-1 and TRBJ2-2; D remains unclear. The CDR3 has 13 residues. Trimming took off 7 bases at V and 1 base at J, with 7 bases between the two ends. Germline CDR1 LGHDT, CDR2 YNNKEL (reference sequence).